The subject of this entry is one T cell receptor (beta chain). This clonotype showed up many times. Its antigen remains undetermined. No per-base quality is available; no much larger clone lies one base away. The germline V gene specifies SNHLY as CDR1 and FYNNEI as CDR2. The germline V end is reduced by 6 bases and the J end by 1 base; junction bases left unmatched: 5. The CDR3 goes from the cysteine to the phenylalanine over 15 residues. The sequence is cut down to CDR3 DNA, 45 bases in frame from base 1. The sample comes from a study of Graves' ophthalmopathy and Graves' hyperthyroidism (dated by TCRdb to the late 2010s). Context from the whole study: Peripheral blood was collected before any treatment was given, at the time of initial diagnosis. To tell Graves' ophthalmopathy apart from Graves' hyperthyroidism, and to predict which patients would progress to ophthalmopathy, the study relied on TCR beta repertoire signatures. In total, 135 blood samples were TCR-sequenced: approximately 42 ophthalmopathy, some 75 hyperthyroidism and about 17 hyperthyroidism-to-ophthalmopathy patients. A discovery set of 90 to 100 patients (43 ophthalmopathy, 55 to 60 stable hyperthyroidism) was enrolled to explore V-J signatures distinguishing ophthalmopathy from hyperthyroidism. An independent validation cohort comprised some 19 hyperthyroidism patients and over 15 patients who later progressed from hyperthyroidism to ophthalmopathy. In about six hyperthyroidism patients, the T-cell repertoire of thyroid tissue was compared with the T-cell repertoire of blood. Following sampling, methimazole starting at 30 mg daily was administered to hyperthyroidism patients, and high-dose intravenous methylprednisolone was administered to ophthalmopathy patients.

The paper as a whole reports these results and caveats: No statistical method was used to set the sample size in advance, and the investigators knew which group each participant was assigned to. Among expanded thyroid clonotypes with frequency above 0.001, most also showed up in blood, which suggests that blood repertoires may reflect the thyroid immune response. In cross-validation, the 13-signature model distinguished ophthalmopathy from stable hyperthyroidism with 85% to 90% sensitivity and roughly 81% specificity, and in the test set the corresponding values were approximately 80% and 68%. In validation, the model predicted ophthalmopathy progression with less than 71% sensitivity and roughly 72% specificity; some 13 predicted patients were CT-confirmed with GO in a median of roughly 6.8 months.

For repertoire sequencing, the TCR beta CDR3 regions were amplified from RNA transcripts. The first round of RT-PCR was done with HTBI primers and the Qiagen OneStep RT-PCR kit, and was followed by a second round of multiplex PCR, then size selection and purification. Sequencing of the libraries was carried out on an Illumina HiSeq2000 in paired-end mode with 100 bp reads. Processing in the source paper ran as follows. SOAPnuke was used to process the reads, removing any read that contained adapters or uncalled bases, had a mean Phred below 15, or lacked an exact match to the constant primer or identifier. COPE v1.2.5 was used to merge the high-quality paired reads. Each unique nucleotide sequence was treated as a clonotype, and MiTCR v1.1 was used to align the clonotypes to the IMGT TRB V, D and J references. Analysis was restricted to V-J combinations with a frequency above 0.0001, which covered about 99% of repertoires. For each V-J combination, a TCR clonal expansion and chaos score was defined as the ratio of F50 clonal expansion to chaos observed in the TCRdist matrix. Welch's t-statistics and random forest were used to reduce the features to approximately 13 V-J combinations, which were then used as input to a naive Bayes classifier. The similarity between thyroid and blood repertoires was quantified using the Morisita-Horn index. TCRdb reran the public reads through fastp at Q25 and MiXCR, keeping productive beta chains. CDR3 protein sequences are deduplicated, and each keeps its most common genes and DNA. The V and J calls, along with clone size, are taken from TCRdb and not from the paper's own processing. Present in this sample are around 670,000 distinct CDR3 sequences, around 40% of which were seen just once. The ten largest clones add up to less than 55% of the sample.

The ophthalmopathy patients had moderately to severely active disease, with a Clinical Activity Score of 3 or higher, a NOSPECS grade of 4 or higher, and a disease duration of less than 3 months. Patients with other autoimmune diseases, uncontrolled infections, pregnancy or lactation were excluded. Diagnosis was based on clinical symptoms, serum thyroxine, TRAb, thyroid ultrasound and orbital computed tomography. PBMCs were isolated from 10 ml of fresh peripheral blood by Ficoll-Paque density gradient centrifugation. Total RNA was extracted using Trizol reagent, and RNA quality was checked on an Agilent 2100 Bioanalyzer.

The TCR comes from an adult man with Graves' ophthalmopathy. Material for sequencing was peripheral blood. This chain joins TRBV2 to TRBJ1-3, and TRBD1 matches 8 of the central bases. At the DNA level, the sequence is TGTGCCAGCAGGCCCAGGACAGGGTCTGGAAACACCATATATTTT. It translates to CASRPRTGSGNTIYF.